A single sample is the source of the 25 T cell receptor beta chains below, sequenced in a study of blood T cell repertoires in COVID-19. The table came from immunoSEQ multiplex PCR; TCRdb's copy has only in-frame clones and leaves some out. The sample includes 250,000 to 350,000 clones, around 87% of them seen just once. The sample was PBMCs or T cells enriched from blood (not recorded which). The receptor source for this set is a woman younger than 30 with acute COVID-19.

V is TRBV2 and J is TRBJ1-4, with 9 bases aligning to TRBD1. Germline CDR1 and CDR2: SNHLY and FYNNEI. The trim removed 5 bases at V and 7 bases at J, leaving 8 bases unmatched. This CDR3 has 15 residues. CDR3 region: CASSKNRGLREKLFF. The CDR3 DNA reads TGTGCCAGCAGTAAAAACAGGGGGCTGCGTGAAAAACTGTTTTTT.

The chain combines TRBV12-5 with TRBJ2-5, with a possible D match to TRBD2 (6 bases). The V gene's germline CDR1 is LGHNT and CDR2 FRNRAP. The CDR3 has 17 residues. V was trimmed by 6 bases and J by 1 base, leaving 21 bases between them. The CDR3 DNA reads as TGTGCTAGTGGAGGGGCTGACCCCGGCGGGACCCAAGAGACCCAGTACTTC. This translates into CASGGADPGGTQETQYF.

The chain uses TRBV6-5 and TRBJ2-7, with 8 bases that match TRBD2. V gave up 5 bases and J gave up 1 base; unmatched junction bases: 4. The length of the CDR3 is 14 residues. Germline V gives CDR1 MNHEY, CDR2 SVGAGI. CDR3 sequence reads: CASSPLAESYEQYF. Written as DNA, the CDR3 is TGTGCCAGCAGTCCACTAGCGGAGTCCTACGAGCAGTACTTC.

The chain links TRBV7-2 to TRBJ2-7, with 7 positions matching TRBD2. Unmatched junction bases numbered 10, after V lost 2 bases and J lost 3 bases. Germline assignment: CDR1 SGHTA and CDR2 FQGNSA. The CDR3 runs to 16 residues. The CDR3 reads CASSLTRGTIFYEQYF. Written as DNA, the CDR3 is TGTGCCAGCAGCTTAACTCGTGGGACTATCTTCTACGAGCAGTACTTC.

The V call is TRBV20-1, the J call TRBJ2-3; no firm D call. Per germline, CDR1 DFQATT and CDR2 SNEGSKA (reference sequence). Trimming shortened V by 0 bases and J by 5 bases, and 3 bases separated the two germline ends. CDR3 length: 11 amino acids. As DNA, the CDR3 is TGCAGTGCTAGAGACCTAGATACGCAGTATTTT. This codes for CSARDLDTQYF.

CDR3 protein: CASSVQGSTDTQYF. CDR3 DNA: TGTGCCAGCAGCGTACAGGGTAGCACAGATACGCAGTATTTT. The rearrangement uses TRBV9 and TRBJ2-3, with TRBD1 as a possible D gene (5 bases). This CDR3 comprises 14 residues. Per germline, CDR1 SGDLS and CDR2 YYNGEE. V shed 1 base and J shed 0 bases, with 6 bases lying between them.

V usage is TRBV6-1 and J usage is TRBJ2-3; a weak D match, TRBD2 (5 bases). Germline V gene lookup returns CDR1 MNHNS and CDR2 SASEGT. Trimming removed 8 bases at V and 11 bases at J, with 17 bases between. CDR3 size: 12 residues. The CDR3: CASRETSWLQYF. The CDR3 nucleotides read TGTGCCAGCCGAGAAACTAGTTGGTTGCAGTATTTT.

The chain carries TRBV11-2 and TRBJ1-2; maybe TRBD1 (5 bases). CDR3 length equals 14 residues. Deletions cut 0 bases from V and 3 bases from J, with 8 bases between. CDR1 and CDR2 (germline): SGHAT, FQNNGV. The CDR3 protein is CASSLDQGDYGYTF. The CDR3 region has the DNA TGTGCCAGCAGCTTAGATCAGGGTGACTATGGCTACACCTTC.

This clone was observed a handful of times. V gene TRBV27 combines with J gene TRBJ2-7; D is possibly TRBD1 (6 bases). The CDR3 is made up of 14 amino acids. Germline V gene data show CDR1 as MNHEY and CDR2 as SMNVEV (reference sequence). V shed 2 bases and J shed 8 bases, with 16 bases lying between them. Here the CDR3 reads CASSLKGQVSQQYF. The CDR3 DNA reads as TGTGCCAGCAGTTTAAAGGGACAAGTATCCCAGCAGTACTTC.

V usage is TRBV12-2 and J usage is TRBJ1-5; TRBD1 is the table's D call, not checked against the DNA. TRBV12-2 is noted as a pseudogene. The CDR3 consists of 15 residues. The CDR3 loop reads CASRVKDRGPVPQHF. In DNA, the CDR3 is TGTGCAAGTCGCGTAAAGGACAGGGGGCCTGTCCCCCAGCATTTT.

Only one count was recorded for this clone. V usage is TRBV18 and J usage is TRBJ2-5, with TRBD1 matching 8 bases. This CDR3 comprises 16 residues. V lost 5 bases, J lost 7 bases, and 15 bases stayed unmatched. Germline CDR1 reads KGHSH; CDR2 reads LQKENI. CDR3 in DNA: TGTGCCAGCTCAAACCCAGGACAGGGTGAAGTGCGGACCCAGTACTTC. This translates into CASSNPGQGEVRTQYF.

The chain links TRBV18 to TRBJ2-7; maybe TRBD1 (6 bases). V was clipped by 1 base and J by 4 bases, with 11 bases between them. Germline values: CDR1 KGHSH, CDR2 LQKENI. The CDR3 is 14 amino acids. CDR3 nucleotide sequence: TGTGCCAGCTCACCACAGGACAGTTTTTACGAGCAGTACTTC. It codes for CASSPQDSFYEQYF.

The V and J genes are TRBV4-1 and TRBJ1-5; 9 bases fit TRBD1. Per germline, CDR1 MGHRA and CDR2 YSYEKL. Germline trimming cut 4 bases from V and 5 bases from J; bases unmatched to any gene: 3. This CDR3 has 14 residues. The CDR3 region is CASSLRQGDQPQHF. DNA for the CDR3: TGCGCCAGCAGCCTCCGACAGGGGGATCAGCCCCAGCATTTT.

CDR3 sequence reads: CATSRGGESNQPQHF. DNA of the CDR3: TGTGCCACCAGCAGGGGAGGGGAAAGCAATCAGCCCCAGCATTTT. V gene TRBV15 combines with J gene TRBJ1-5; TRBD1 is a possible D gene (5 bases). Per the germline V gene, CDR1 is LNHNV and CDR2 is YYDKDF (reference sequence). The V and J ends lost 3 bases and 1 base respectively, with 10 bases between them. CDR3 length equals 15 residues.

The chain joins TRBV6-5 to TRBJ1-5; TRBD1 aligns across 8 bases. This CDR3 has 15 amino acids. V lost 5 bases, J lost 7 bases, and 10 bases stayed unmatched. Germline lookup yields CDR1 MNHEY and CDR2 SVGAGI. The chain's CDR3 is CASSQIDRGGQPQHF. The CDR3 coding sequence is TGTGCCAGCAGTCAAATCGACAGGGGAGGGCAGCCCCAGCATTTT.

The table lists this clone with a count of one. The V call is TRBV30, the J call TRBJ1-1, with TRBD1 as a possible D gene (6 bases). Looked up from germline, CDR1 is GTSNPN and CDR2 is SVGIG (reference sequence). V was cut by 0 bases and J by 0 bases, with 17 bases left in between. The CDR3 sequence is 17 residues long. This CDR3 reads CAWSVLQGRGMNTEAFF. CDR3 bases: TGTGCCTGGAGTGTCCTTCAGGGGAGGGGGATGAACACTGAAGCTTTCTTT. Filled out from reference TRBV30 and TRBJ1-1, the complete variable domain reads SQTIHQWPATLVQPVGSPLSLECTVEGTSNPNLYWYRQAAGRGLQLLFYSVGIGQISSEVPQNLSASRPQDRQFILSSKKLLLSDSGFYLCAWSVLQGRGMNTEAFFGQGTRLTVV.

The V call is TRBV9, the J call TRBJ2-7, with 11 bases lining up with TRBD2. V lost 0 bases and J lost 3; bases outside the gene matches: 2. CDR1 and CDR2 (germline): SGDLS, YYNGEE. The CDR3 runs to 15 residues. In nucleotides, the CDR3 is TGTGCCAGCAGCGTAGGTGGGACTAGCGGCTACGAGCAGTACTTC. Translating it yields CASSVGGTSGYEQYF. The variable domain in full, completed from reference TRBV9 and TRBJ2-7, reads DSGVTQTPKHLITATGQRVTLRCSPRSGDLSVYWYQQSLDQGLQFLIQYYNGEERAKGNILERFSAQQFPDLHSELNLSSLELGDSALYFCASSVGGTSGYEQYFGPGTRLTVT.

CDR3 residues: CASSFGLQVYNEQFF. The CDR3, as DNA: TGCGCCAGCAGTTTTGGACTGCAAGTCTACAATGAGCAGTTCTTC. V is TRBV5-1 and J is TRBJ2-1; maybe TRBD2 (5 bases). V dropped 5 bases and J dropped 3 bases, with 15 bases sitting between them. The CDR3 loop spans 15 amino acids. CDR1 and CDR2 from the germline V gene are SGHRS and YFSETQ.

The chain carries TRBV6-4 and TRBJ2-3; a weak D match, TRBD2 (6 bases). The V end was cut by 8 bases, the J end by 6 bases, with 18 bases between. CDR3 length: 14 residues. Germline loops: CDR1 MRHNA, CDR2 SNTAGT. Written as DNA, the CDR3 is TGTGCCAGCGCCTCTGGAGCGGGCGGCGATACGCAGTATTTT. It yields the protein CASASGAGGDTQYF.

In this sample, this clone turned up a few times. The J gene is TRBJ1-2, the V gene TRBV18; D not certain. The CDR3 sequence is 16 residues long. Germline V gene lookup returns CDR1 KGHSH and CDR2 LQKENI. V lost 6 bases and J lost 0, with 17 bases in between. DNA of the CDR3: TGTGCCAGCTCCCCCACTACCGGGAACGCTAACTATGGCTACACCTTC. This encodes CASSPTTGNANYGYTF. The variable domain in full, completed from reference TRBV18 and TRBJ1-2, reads NAGVMQNPRHLVRRRGQEARLRCSPMKGHSHVYWYRQLPEEGLKFMVYLQKENIIDESGMPKERFSAEFPKEGPSILRIQQVVRGDSAAYFCASSPTTGNANYGYTFGSGTRLTVV.

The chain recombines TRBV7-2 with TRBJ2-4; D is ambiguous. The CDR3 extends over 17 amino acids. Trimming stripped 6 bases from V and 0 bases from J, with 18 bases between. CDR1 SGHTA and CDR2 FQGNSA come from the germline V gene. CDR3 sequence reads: CASRPGDGELAKNIQYF. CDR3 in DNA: TGTGCCAGCAGGCCCGGAGACGGAGAACTAGCCAAAAACATTCAGTACTTC.

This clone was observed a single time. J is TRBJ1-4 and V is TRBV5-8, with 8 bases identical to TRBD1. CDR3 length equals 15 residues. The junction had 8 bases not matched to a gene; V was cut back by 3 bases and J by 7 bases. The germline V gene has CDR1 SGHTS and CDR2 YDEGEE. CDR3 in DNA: TGTGCCAGCAGCTCGGACAGGGTTCGAGGTGAAAAACTGTTTTTT. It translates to CASSSDRVRGEKLFF.

CDR3 residues: CASSARDRGPYEQYF. CDR3 DNA sequence: TGTGCCAGCAGCGCCCGGGACAGGGGGCCTTACGAGCAGTACTTC. The V call is TRBV9, the J call TRBJ2-7; 12 positions agree with TRBD1. Germline values: CDR1 SGDLS, CDR2 YYNGEE. The CDR3 loop spans 15 amino acids. Trimming at V came to 3 bases and at J to 4 bases, leaving 5 bases not matched to a gene.

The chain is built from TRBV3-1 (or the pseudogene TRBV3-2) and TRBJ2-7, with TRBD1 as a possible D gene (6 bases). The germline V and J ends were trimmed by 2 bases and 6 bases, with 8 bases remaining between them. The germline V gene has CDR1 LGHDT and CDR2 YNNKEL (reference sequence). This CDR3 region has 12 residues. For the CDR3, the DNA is TGTGCCAGCAGCCAAACAGGGCGCGAGCAGTACTTC. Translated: CASSQTGREQYF.

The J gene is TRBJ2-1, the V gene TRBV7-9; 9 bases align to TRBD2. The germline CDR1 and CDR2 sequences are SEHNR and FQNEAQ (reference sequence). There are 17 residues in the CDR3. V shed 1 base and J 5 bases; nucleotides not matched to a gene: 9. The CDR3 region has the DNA TGTGCCAGCAGCTTAGAAAGTTTAGCGGGAGTTCACAATGAGCAGTTCTTC. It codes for CASSLESLAGVHNEQFF.